The present entry profiles one TCR beta chain with its context. It has no known antigen specificity. No base qualities exist here, and no much larger clone lies one base off it. The CDR3 spans 15 residues, from the cysteine through the phenylalanine. The read is trimmed to its CDR3 DNA, 45 bases read in frame from base 1. The V and J ends are trimmed by 8 bases and 7 bases, leaving 18 bases between them. CDR1 and CDR2 are drawn from the germline V gene: LGHNA, YNFKEQ. The cohort consisted of fewer than 700 healthy bone marrow donors. Cohort members were all nominally healthy when sampled, although unrecorded immune exposures were likely present. The donor tested CMV seropositive and was one of the 289 seropositive cohort members. Every donor gave a peripheral blood sample, and the peripheral blood mononuclear cells from that sample were used for TCR beta sequencing. Genomic DNA was extracted from the blood cell samples with the Qiagen DNeasy Blood Extraction Kit.

This record belongs to a study of cytomegalovirus exposure and HLA in healthy donors (dated by TCRdb to about 2017). For the study in its entirety: An earlier analysis of about 530 of the donors reported 250 to 300 Gb of sequence data and some 110 million unique TCR beta sequences obtained from about 179 million T cells. An earlier analysis of 500 to 650 of the donors applied high-throughput TCR beta sequencing to assess whether each TCR beta V gene segment acted as functional or pseudogenic. Donor age, sex, ethnicity and CMV serostatus were compiled alongside the repertoire data. Rather than using new phenotypic data, the later analysis identified candidate immune exposures from TCR beta sequences and from how often those sequences occurred across donors. The aim of the study was to test whether cataloging public T cell receptors could identify signatures of past pathogen exposure. Among the roughly 410 genotyped donors, about 83% belonged to the genetic ancestry cluster associated with self-reported Caucasian donors. In a later genetic analysis, genome-wide SNP genotypes for about three fifths of the roughly 670 donors were used, and that subset was treated as a discovery cohort. Besides the first cohort of some 670 subjects, a separate validation cohort made up of 120 different subjects was used. Several DR-DQ haplotypes were handled as single units for association and clustering because linkage in the cohort was strong. Among around 400 genotyped donors of the cohort, an average of around 220,000 unique TCR beta nucleotide sequences was sequenced per donor, of which about 18% were non-productive. Typing coverage differed by locus: A, B, C, DRB1 and DQB1 were typed in roughly 629-630 donors, DQA1 in 500 to 550, DPA1 in some 610, and DPB1 in 400 to 480. HLA typing included class I and class II loci at four-digit resolution. About 300 gigabases of sequencing data and approximately 92 million unique TCR sequences made up an early release that covered around 640 HLA-typed donors. In a later analysis, previously published TCR beta repertoires from 670 or so donors were re-analyzed and high-resolution HLA genotyping was added so that TCR occurrence patterns could be studied. High-throughput TCR immunosequencing, statistical association of individual TCRs with disease status, and machine learning were combined to predict cytomegalovirus infection status. All discovery cohort repertoires had been generated on a single sequencing platform. The T cell repertoires of roughly 660 subjects were profiled by immunosequencing and related to cytomegalovirus serostatus.

The library came from the immunoSEQ multiplex PCR assay. A mixture of 60 forward primers for TCR Vbeta segments and 13 reverse primers for TCR Jbeta segments was used in the multiplex PCR. The CDR3 region of rearranged TCR beta genes was amplified from genomic DNA with a multiplex PCR assay. The amplified TCR beta libraries were sequenced on the Illumina HiSeq System as 87-base-pair reads. As for the original processing: A later analysis tallied 75 million to 95 million unique TCR beta chains across the 700 or so repertoires, and approximately 9.9 million of those chains were shared by two or more donors. A nearest-neighbor algorithm error-corrected the raw reads and collapsed the reads into unique sequences, merging closely related sequences to remove PCR and sequencing errors. CDR3 sequences were aligned to IMGT reference sequences to assign V, D and J gene segments. Each retained sequence needed at least a six-nucleotide match to both a V gene segment and a J gene segment. Rearrangements were called productive when the CDR3 lacked stop codons and stayed in frame with V and J; all others were non-productive. Following IMGT convention, CDR3 was defined as the stretch from the second conserved V-encoded cysteine to the conserved J-encoded phenylalanine. In an earlier analysis of roughly 580 of the donors, sequences lacking an unambiguous match to a single V gene segment were excluded. In an earlier analysis of 587 of the donors, a V segment was called functional when productive rearrangements were above 56.7%, and segregating when the standard deviation between donors exceeded 5%. A statistical classification framework was developed to diagnose cytomegalovirus status using the catalog of TCR beta chain sequences. A later analysis assigned V and J genes by comparing TCR nucleotide sequences with IMGT/GENE-DB human TR gene sequences. A later analysis assigned CDR3 sequences and most-parsimonious VDJ recombination scenarios with the TCRdist pipeline. In a later analysis, every TCR beta chain was defined by the combination of its CDR3 amino acid sequence and its V-gene family, and reads without a unique V-gene family were dropped. A later analysis removed 600 or so highly shared, low-generation-probability nucleotide sequences to deal with suspected cross-contamination and a sequencing artifact. In a later analysis, a clonal expansion index was calculated for each public chain from normalized within-repertoire ranks of inferred template counts. A later analysis computed generation probabilities with a VDJ recombination model fitted to out-of-frame rearrangements, and checked the results against IGoR. Hypergeometric tests were used in a later analysis to score TCR-TCR, TCR-HLA and TCR-CMV co-occurrence, with a repertoire-size bias correction applied to the TCR pairs. In a later analysis, false discovery rates were estimated by permuting HLA or CMV assignments 20 times. In a later analysis, co-occurring TCRs were grouped using DBSCAN, and TCRdist sequence similarity was added for clustering within HLA-allele-positive subsets. For co-occurrence clustering, repertoires with fewer than 30,000 or more than 120,000 public chains were excluded, along with several repertoires with anomalous nucleotide sharing. TCRdb carries this immuneACCESS record with in-frame sequences only. Its versions omit some clonotypes, under half of them owing to an unresolved V gene in the studies checked, with the rest unexplained. The DNA gave D and trimming, while V, J and clone size come from that table. The sample yields 89,000 or so clones; roughly four fifths were counted once. The top ten hold 5.5% to 6.5% of the sample.

What the study reported, not specific to this receptor: Roughly uniform sequencing depth across donors was assumed in presence/absence analyses, although this assumption may not hold. Because HLA typing was unavailable for some donors at each locus, only the typed subset was used in association tests. Broadly in line with IMGT annotations, most TCR beta V segments showed up in productive rearrangements about 87% or about 30% of the time in an earlier analysis of 587 of the donors. A later analysis associated 15,000 or so TCR beta sequences with specific HLA alleles at a false discovery rate of 0.05. According to a later analysis, parvovirus B19, influenza, CMV and Epstein-Barr virus appeared linked to several top co-occurrence clusters. The sequencing pipeline was judged likely to have produced a cluster of highly shared sequence variants as a technical artifact. Because counts were too low, 15 to 20 rarely observed V segments, including chromosome 9 orphons, were excluded from the earlier analysis of 587 of the donors. It was suggested by the authors that the approach could potentially be generalized to other disease states and immunological phenotypes. Cytomegalovirus status was reported to be diagnosed by the classifier with high specificity and sensitivity in both the original and validation cohorts. Correlated functional status among segregating V segments might reflect linkage disequilibrium, but an unknown experimental factor could not be ruled out. The cohort was sequenced for TCR beta chains only, and without alpha or paired-chain data the features that could be detected were limited. The study gave a list of 150 to 200 TCR beta chains associated with cytomegalovirus. For the cohort, immune exposure information was limited to CMV serostatus. A few of the identified cytomegalovirus-associated TCR beta chains were confirmed in vitro to be specific for cytomegalovirus antigens. Across donors, most TCR sequences were observed very rarely, whereas some public TCRs were present in many individuals. In a later analysis, most CMV-associated TCR beta chains were found to appear HLA-restricted, with HLA associations seemingly driven largely by CMV exposure. A further reported finding was that TCR beta sequences accurately predicted the HLA-A and HLA-B alleles for most subjects in the first cohort. Strong co-occurrence of HLA alleles, especially DR and DQ, made assigning TCR associations to individual alleles difficult. The 87-base-pair reads could not distinguish some IMGT-functional V segments, including TRBV6-2 and TRBV6-3, so those segments were excluded. According to a later genetic analysis, donors in an Asian-associated ancestry cluster had fewer N-insertions in productive TCRs than the approximately 700-donor mean. According to a later analysis, TCR association rates differed among HLA loci, with DRB1 alleles showing the most associated TCRs and HLA-C alleles showing the fewest. In a later analysis, HLA-associated TCR beta chains showed more clonal expansion and lower generation probabilities than non-associated chains that were equally common. An association between a missense DCLRE1C variant and V-gene and J-gene trimming of TCR beta chains was found in a later genetic analysis and replicated in an independent cohort.

The sample comprised PBMCs. In this chain, TRBV4-2 is recombined with TRBJ1-6; the D segment could be TRBD1, given 6 matching bases. The clonotype comes from a woman aged 18-29 years in good health and CMV-seropositive. The nucleotide sequence reads as follows: TGTGCCAGCGGACCGGGGAGGGGGAAGAATTCACCCCTCCACTTT. Its translation is CASGPGRGKNSPLHF.